What follows describes a single T cell receptor (beta chain). The antigen it recognizes is unknown. Per-base qualities were not stored, and no clone one base away is much larger. Inclusive of the bounding cysteine and phenylalanine, the CDR3 is 13 residues long. Only CDR3 DNA remains: 39 bases, in frame from the first base. Taken from the germline V gene (reference sequence), the CDR1 and CDR2 loops are LNHDA and SQIVND. Germline trimming amounts to 4 bases on V and 6 bases on J, with 5 as the count of junction bases outside the gene matches. The immunoSEQ Assay, a bias-controlled multiplex PCR, was used to amplify TCRbeta CDR3 regions from genomic DNA. As for the original processing: The number of nucleated cells in each sample was estimated by amplification of reference gene primers within the assay. To quantify the absolute abundance of each unique TCRbeta CDR3 rearrangement, sequence reads were collapsed and filtered. For each sample, productive Simpson clonality was calculated by taking the square root of Simpson's diversity index across productive rearrangements. TCRdb took this table from immuneACCESS and kept in-frame rearrangements with V and J called. Such tables lack part of the clones; where checked against another copy, unresolved V genes explain under half of the gap, and the rest is unexplained. The D gene and trimming were derived from the DNA, and the V and J assignments and clone size from that table. This sample lists around 200,000 clones; more than 75% were detected once. The ten largest account for about 4.1% of the sample.

The data originate from a study of blood T cell repertoires in COVID-19 (dated by TCRdb to between 2020 and 2021). For context, the study as a whole: The collaborator samples originated in the United States, Italy and Spain and spanned the acute and convalescent phases of COVID-19. The prospective study material was composed of cDNA or gDNA derived from T cells, B-cell-depleted T cells, or PBMCs. Subjects who had been exposed to COVID-19, were actively infected with it, or had recovered from it provided the deeply sampled blood TCRbeta repertoires that made up the dataset. The repertoires were released in a freely available public database meant as a resource for research on the immune response to SARS-CoV-2. Samples came from the ongoing ImmuneRACE study (first 160 participants) plus 1,254 subjects from 6 global collaborators. The sample metadata nearly always contained a de-identified subject ID, COVID-19 status, age in years and sex. Where available, HLA class I and class II types were taken from metadata supplied by the sample provider and were not determined by assay-based typing.

What the research found in general, with its limitations: The quantity of clinical and demographic metadata differed by source and by participant and was supplied without curation.

Collaborating institutions collected whole blood in K2EDTA tubes following their own protocols. Collaborator samples were shipped for TCRbeta analysis as frozen whole blood, isolated PBMCs, or DNA extracted from either sample type. The rearrangement joined TRBV19 to TRBJ2-5; a stretch of 7 junction bases matches TRBD1. The sequence was obtained from a man aged 45-65 years with acute or convalescent COVID-19. The sample comprised peripheral blood. In nucleotides, the sequence is TGTGCCAGTAGTACACAGGGGAAGCAGACCCAGTACTTC. It translates as CASSTQGKQTQYF.